This T cell receptor beta chain was observed in a study of patients and donors after allogeneic stem cell transplantation. Trimming removed 4 bases from V and 4 bases from J; junction bases left unmatched: 3. CDR1 MNHEY and CDR2 SMNVEV come from the germline V gene (reference sequence). CDR3 size: 15 residues. TCRdb re-derived calls from the RT-PCR reads in MiXCR, one entry per CDR3 protein. The sample gives some 880,000 distinct CDR3 sequences, 18% of which show up once; 6% is in the top ten. There are a few counts of this clonotype. Sequenced material: blood, either unsorted or a sorted T cell fraction (not recorded which). The gene calls are TRBV27 and TRBJ2-6; 8 bases are shared with TRBD1. The receptor was derived from a human donor who was either an allogeneic HSCT recipient or a stem cell or donor lymphocyte infusion donor (not recorded which). It is not recorded whose cells these are; they may come from a transplant donor. The CDR3 spells CASSSTGVGANVLTF. The DNA of the CDR3 is TGTGCCAGCAGTTCGACAGGGGTCGGGGCCAACGTCCTGACTTTC.